These 31 T cell receptor beta chains were all obtained from the same sample, sequenced in a study of a mutant IDH1 vaccine in newly diagnosed glioma. Time point denoted: week 35, safety follow-up. Each dose of the vaccine consisted of 300 ug of mutant IDH1 20-mer peptide, with topical imiquimod. These receptors' antigens are unknown. The assay was immunoSEQ multiplex PCR, and TCRdb's table has in-frame clones only and misses some. The sample has approximately 60,000 clones; 74% are singletons. The input for sequencing was PBMCs, taken from a glioma patient whose treatment included an IDH1 peptide vaccine. The receptors shown here come from a man aged 50 or older with glioma.

The J gene is TRBJ1-2, the V gene TRBV6-1; possible D gene TRBD1, 6 bases. V lost 7 bases and J lost 8, with 14 bases in between. The CDR3 sequence is 12 residues long. Per the germline V gene, CDR1 is MNHNS and CDR2 is SASEGT. In DNA, the CDR3 is TGTGCCAGCATGCGGGGGCTTGACGGCTACACCTTC. It codes for CASMRGLDGYTF.

The table lists this clone with a few counts. The V and J genes are TRBV25-1 and TRBJ1-2; D perhaps matches TRBD1 (6 bases). Germline V gene data show CDR1 as MGHDK and CDR2 as SYGVNS. Trimming cost V 3 bases and J 7 bases, with 15 bases left between them. The CDR3 has 14 residues. As DNA, the CDR3 is TGTGCCAGCAGTGACACAGGGATAACTATTGGCTACACCTTC. The encoded protein is CASSDTGITIGYTF.

V usage is TRBV19 and J usage is TRBJ1-1, with TRBD1 as a possible D gene (5 bases). Germline V lookup: CDR1 LNHDA, CDR2 SQIVND (reference sequence). V lost 11 bases and J lost 1, with 20 bases in between. This CDR3 spans 15 amino acids. In DNA form, the CDR3 reads TGTGCCTGTAAGGATGCGGGACTCAGGAACACTGAAGCTTTCTTT. It specifies CACKDAGLRNTEAFF.

This clone has a handful of counts. The V call is TRBV5-1, the J call TRBJ2-4; tentative D call: TRBD1 (6 bases). CDR3 length: 14 residues. The germline V gene has CDR1 SGHRS and CDR2 YFSETQ. V lost 0 bases to trimming and J lost 5 bases, with 9 bases between them. DNA of the CDR3: TGCGCCAGCAGCTTGGATCCAGGGGAAAACATTCAGTACTTC. Its translation is CASSLDPGENIQYF.

V usage is TRBV7-2 and J usage is TRBJ2-5, with 9 bases lining up with TRBD1. Germline assignment: CDR1 SGHTA and CDR2 FQGNSA. This CDR3 has 14 amino acids. The trim removed 1 base at V and 7 bases at J, leaving 4 bases unmatched. This chain's CDR3 is CASSLDRGQGTQYF. The CDR3 DNA sequence: TGTGCCAGCAGCTTAGACAGGGGGCAGGGGACCCAGTACTTC.

The chain combines TRBV4-2 with TRBJ2-1; 10 nucleotides align to TRBD2. The ends lost 0 bases at V and 7 bases at J; junction bases unmatched: 9. Germline V gene lookup returns CDR1 LGHNA and CDR2 YNFKEQ. The CDR3 contains 17 residues. The CDR3 DNA follows: TGTGCCAGCAGCCAAGAGGTGGTAGCGGGGGGCTCTAATGAGCAGTTCTTC. Protein: CASSQEVVAGGSNEQFF.

This chain joins TRBV5-5 and TRBJ2-7; D remains ambiguous. Trimming pared 5 bases from V and 4 bases from J, leaving 13 bases between. From germline, CDR1 is SGHKS and CDR2 YYEKEE (reference sequence). The CDR3 extends over 13 amino acids. The DNA for the CDR3 is TGTGCCAGCAGTTCCCCCCCTATATACGAGCAGTACTTC. Translation: CASSSPPIYEQYF.

This clone was observed once. The genes are TRBV25-1 and TRBJ1-2, with D uncertain. The CDR3 loop spans 11 amino acids. The ends were cut back, 3 bases at V and 8 bases at J, with 7 bases in the middle. CDR1 and CDR2 from the germline V gene are MGHDK and SYGVNS. In DNA form, the CDR3 reads TGTGCCAGCAGTGAGGGATGGGGCTACACCTTC. Protein product: CASSEGWGYTF.

This chain connects TRBV27 to TRBJ2-7; D perhaps matches TRBD1 (5 bases). The ends were cut back, 5 bases at V and 2 bases at J, with 7 bases in the middle. The CDR3 length is 12 residues. The germline gives CDR1 MNHEY, CDR2 SMNVEV (reference sequence). This CDR3 is CASSLGAYEQYF. CDR3 sequence (DNA): TGTGCCAGCAGTCTAGGGGCCTACGAGCAGTACTTC.

The genes are TRBV7-2 and TRBJ2-7; either TRBD1 or TRBD2 may fit D (6 bases each). The V gene's germline CDR1 is SGHTA and CDR2 FQGNSA. The V and J ends lost 0 bases and 7 bases respectively, with 13 bases between them. CDR3 length: 14 residues. The DNA of the CDR3 is TGTGCCAGCAGCTTAGCCTTCGGGGGCAGGGAGCAGTACTTC. It translates to CASSLAFGGREQYF.

The count of this clone is one. This rearrangement joins TRBV4-1 to TRBJ2-1; D unclear. Trimming stripped 0 bases from V and 8 bases from J, with 8 bases between. The CDR3 runs to 13 residues. Germline-derived CDR1 and CDR2 are MGHRA and YSYEKL. The CDR3 DNA is TGCGCCAGCAGCCAAGAGGAAGGGTATGAGCAGTTCTTC. Translation: CASSQEEGYEQFF.

The CDR3 loop reads CAWSVPQRAPEAFF. In DNA form, the CDR3 reads TGTGCCTGGAGTGTGCCCCAGAGGGCCCCTGAAGCTTTCTTT. The rearrangement joins TRBV30 to TRBJ1-1; D call uncertain. Deletions cut 0 bases from V and 6 bases from J, with 14 bases between. The germline CDR1 and CDR2 sequences are GTSNPN and SVGIG (reference sequence). The CDR3 consists of 14 residues. The full variable domain, completed using reference TRBV30 and TRBJ1-1, is SQTIHQWPATLVQPVGSPLSLECTVEGTSNPNLYWYRQAAGRGLQLLFYSVGIGQISSEVPQNLSASRPQDRQFILSSKKLLLSDSGFYLCAWSVPQRAPEAFFGQGTRLTVV.

The chain has TRBV11-2 and TRBJ2-2, with 7 bases identical to TRBD1. The length of the CDR3 is 15 residues. Germline values: CDR1 SGHAT, CDR2 FQNNGV. The V segment lost 8 bases and the J segment 2 bases; nucleotides outside the gene matches: 8. The CDR3: CASGLTGINTGELFF. The DNA for the CDR3 is TGTGCCAGCGGCCTGACAGGGATTAACACCGGGGAGCTGTTTTTT.

This clone has more than one count but fewer than ten. The CDR3 nucleotides read TGTGCCAGTAGAAACTGGAGGGTGGACACTGAAGCTTTCTTT. Translation: CASRNWRVDTEAFF. The gene calls are TRBV19 and TRBJ1-1; no reliable D call. The CDR3 spans 14 residues. V was clipped by 6 bases and J by 3 bases, with 14 bases between them. Germline loops: CDR1 LNHDA, CDR2 SQIVND (reference sequence).

The chain's CDR3 is CAWSGTGPDTQYF. The CDR3 nucleotides read TGTGCCTGGAGCGGGACAGGGCCCGATACGCAGTATTTT. The rearrangement joins TRBV30 to TRBJ2-3; TRBD1 matches at 9 bases. Germline V gives CDR1 GTSNPN, CDR2 SVGIG (reference sequence). The CDR3 contains 13 residues. The J segment lost 6 bases and the V segment lost 3 bases, leaving 4 bases of the junction unmatched.

V and J are TRBV19 and TRBJ1-1; 9 bases fit TRBD1. V lost 4 bases, J lost 10 bases, and 7 bases stayed unmatched. Germline V gives CDR1 LNHDA, CDR2 SQIVND (reference sequence). This CDR3 comprises 13 residues. Here the CDR3 DNA reads TGTGCCAGTAGTACGGGACAGGGATGGCGAGCTTTCTTT. It is translated as CASSTGQGWRAFF.

The chain recombines TRBV4-3 with TRBJ2-1; the D gene could be TRBD1 or TRBD2 (5 bases each). The CDR3 is 14 residues long. V was pared by 4 bases and J by 7 bases, with 14 bases between. The germline gives CDR1 LGHNA, CDR2 YSLEER. The CDR3: CASSLRATGNEQFF. The CDR3, as DNA: TGCGCCAGCAGCCTCAGGGCGACGGGGAATGAGCAGTTCTTC.

The genes are TRBV29-1 and TRBJ2-2; D gene uncertain. The ends were cut back, 7 bases at V and 6 bases at J, with 6 bases in the middle. The CDR3 has 10 amino acids. CDR1 is SQVTM, CDR2 ANQGSEA, per germline. CDR3 residues: CSASPGELFF. The CDR3 DNA is TGCAGCGCCAGTCCCGGGGAGCTGTTTTTT.

This rearrangement joins TRBV23-1 to TRBJ1-4; D gene unclear. TRBV23-1 is reported as an ORF; its role is uncertain. The CDR3 runs to 14 residues. Trimming took off 0 bases at V and 8 bases at J, with 10 bases between the two ends. The CDR3 reads CASSQSGHREKLFF. CDR3 bases: TGCGCCAGCAGTCAATCCGGGCACAGAGAAAAACTGTTTTTT.

This clone was detected a few times. V and J are TRBV28 and TRBJ1-5, with TRBD1 as a possible D gene (5 bases). The CDR3 loop spans 14 amino acids. Deletions cut 9 bases from V and 6 bases from J, with 18 bases between. The germline V gene encodes CDR1 MDHEN and CDR2 SYDVKM. CDR3 loop: CASWTREGSQPQHF. CDR3 coding DNA: TGTGCCAGTTGGACCAGGGAAGGGTCTCAGCCCCAGCATTTT. Supplemented by reference TRBV28 and TRBJ1-5, the full variable domain reads DVKVTQSSRYLVKRTGEKVFLECVQDMDHENMFWYRQDPGLGLRLIYFSYDVKMKEKGDIPEGYSVSREKKERFSLILESASTNQTSMYLCASWTREGSQPQHFGDGTRLSIL.

This rearrangement joins TRBV6-6 to TRBJ2-1; the D gene is possibly TRBD2 (6 bases). V lost 5 bases to trimming and J lost 7 bases, with 18 bases between them. The V gene's germline CDR1 is MNHNY and CDR2 SVGAGI (reference sequence). CDR3 size: 15 residues. CDR3 region: CASSQPGVRGNEQFF. The DNA of the CDR3 is TGTGCCAGCAGTCAACCGGGAGTGAGGGGAAATGAGCAGTTCTTC.

This chain connects TRBV6-1 to TRBJ2-2; no clear D gene. V lost 2 bases, J lost 4 bases, and 8 bases lay in between. From germline, CDR1 is MNHNS and CDR2 SASEGT. This CDR3 spans 14 amino acids. The CDR3 coding sequence is TGTGCCAGCAGTGAACGGCTCTCCACCGGGGAGCTGTTTTTT. Translation gives CASSERLSTGELFF.

The chain carries TRBV7-9 and TRBJ2-5, with D tentatively TRBD1 (6 bases). V lost 3 bases, J lost 5 bases, and 13 bases lay in between. The length of the CDR3 is 14 residues. Germline CDR1 SEHNR, CDR2 FQNEAQ (reference sequence). The CDR3 DNA reads TGTGCCAGCAGCTTGTCCAGGGGATTGGAGACCCAGTACTTC. This encodes CASSLSRGLETQYF.

The CDR3, as DNA: TGTGCCAGCAGCCTAGACAGGGCCGAGCAGTACTTC. Translation: CASSLDRAEQYF. The V and J genes are TRBV6-6 and TRBJ2-7; 7 nucleotides line up with TRBD1. This CDR3 region has 12 residues. The germline gives CDR1 MNHNY, CDR2 SVGAGI (reference sequence). Trimming removed 6 bases from V and 6 bases from J; junction bases left unmatched: 5.

The J gene is TRBJ1-5, the V gene TRBV5-6, with a possible D match to TRBD1 (5 bases). This CDR3 is 15 amino acids long. Germline-derived CDR1 and CDR2 are SGHDT and YYEEEE. V lost 4 bases and J lost 0, with 11 bases in between. CDR3 bases: TGTGCCAGCAGCCAGCAGGGTTATAGCAATCAGCCCCAGCATTTT. This codes for CASSQQGYSNQPQHF.

V usage is TRBV30 and J usage is TRBJ1-1; tentative D call: TRBD1 (6 bases). The CDR3 covers 15 residues. Germline V gives CDR1 GTSNPN, CDR2 SVGIG (reference sequence). The ends were cut back, 1 base at V and 1 base at J, with 13 bases in the middle. The CDR3 reads CAWSATGIENTEAFF. CDR3 in DNA: TGTGCCTGGAGTGCTACAGGGATCGAGAACACTGAAGCTTTCTTT.

CDR3 in DNA: TGTGCCTGGAGTGTCCCCGGAGGGGCCGAGCAGTACTTC. Translated: CAWSVPGGAEQYF. V usage is TRBV30 and J usage is TRBJ2-7; TRBD2 might be the D (6 bases). Trimming shortened V by 0 bases and J by 6 bases, and 12 bases separated the two germline ends. Germline V gene data show CDR1 as GTSNPN and CDR2 as SVGIG (reference sequence). This CDR3 has 13 residues.

The chain employs TRBV30 and TRBJ1-6; D uncertain. This CDR3 is built from 13 residues. Germline lookup yields CDR1 GTSNPN and CDR2 SVGIG (reference sequence). V lost 4 bases to trimming and J lost 8 bases, with 12 bases between them. CDR3 nucleotide sequence: TGTGCCTGGAAGACAATTGTCGATTCACCCCTCCACTTT. This translates into CAWKTIVDSPLHF.

There are a few counts of this clone. The sample contains more than one DNA sequence encoding this CDR3. The V and J genes are TRBV7-2 and TRBJ2-7; D gene unclear. Trimming cost V 5 bases and J 4 bases, with 6 bases left between them. This CDR3 contains 11 residues. Germline CDR1 and CDR2: SGHTA and FQGNSA. DNA of the CDR3: TGTGCCAGCAGCGATAGGTACGAGCAGTACTTC. This translates into CASSDRYEQYF.

V gene TRBV30 combines with J gene TRBJ1-2; D is uncertain. The germline V gene has CDR1 GTSNPN and CDR2 SVGIG (reference sequence). Trimming shortened V by 0 bases and J by 5 bases, and 13 bases separated the two germline ends. The CDR3 consists of 14 residues. CDR3 DNA sequence: TGTGCCTGGAGTGTGGGGAGTCTGGGGTATGGCTACACCTTC. Residues: CAWSVGSLGYGYTF.

J is TRBJ2-2 and V is TRBV30, with D tentatively TRBD1 or TRBD2 (5 bases each). Germline CDR1 GTSNPN, CDR2 SVGIG (reference sequence). V was shortened by 0 bases and J by 7 bases, with 18 bases between the two germline ends. This CDR3 is 16 amino acids long. The CDR3, as DNA: TGTGCCTGGAGTGTAGGGCCCCGGGGCCCAGGCGGGGAGCTGTTTTTT. It is translated as CAWSVGPRGPGGELFF.